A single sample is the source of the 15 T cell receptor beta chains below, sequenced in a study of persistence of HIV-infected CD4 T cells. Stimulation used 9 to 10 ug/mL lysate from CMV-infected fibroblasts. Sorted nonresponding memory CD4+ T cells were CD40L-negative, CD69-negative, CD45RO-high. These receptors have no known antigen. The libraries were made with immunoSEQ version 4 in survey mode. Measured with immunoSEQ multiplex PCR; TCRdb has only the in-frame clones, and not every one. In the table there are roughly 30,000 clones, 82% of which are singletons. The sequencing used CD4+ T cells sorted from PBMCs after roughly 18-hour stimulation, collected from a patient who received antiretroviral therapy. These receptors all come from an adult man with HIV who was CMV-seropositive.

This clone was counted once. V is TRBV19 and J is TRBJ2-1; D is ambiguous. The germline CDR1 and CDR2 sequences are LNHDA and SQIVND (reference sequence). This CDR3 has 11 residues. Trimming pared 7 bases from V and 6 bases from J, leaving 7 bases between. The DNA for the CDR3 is TGTGCCAGTATAGGCCGCAATGAGCAGTTCTTC. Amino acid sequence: CASIGRNEQFF.

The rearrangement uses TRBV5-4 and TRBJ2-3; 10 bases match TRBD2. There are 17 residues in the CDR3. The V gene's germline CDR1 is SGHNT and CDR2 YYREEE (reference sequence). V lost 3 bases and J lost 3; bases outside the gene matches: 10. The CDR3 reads CASSSRAGGRLTDTQYF. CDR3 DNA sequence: TGTGCCAGCAGCTCTAGAGCGGGGGGGCGTTTAACAGATACGCAGTATTTT.

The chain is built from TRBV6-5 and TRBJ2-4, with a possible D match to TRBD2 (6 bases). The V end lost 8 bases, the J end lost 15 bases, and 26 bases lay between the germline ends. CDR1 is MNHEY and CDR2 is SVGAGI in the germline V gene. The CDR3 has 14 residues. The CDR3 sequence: CASLSGGYRGVGYF. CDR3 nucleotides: TGTGCCAGCCTATCCGGGGGTTACCGGGGCGTAGGGTACTTC.

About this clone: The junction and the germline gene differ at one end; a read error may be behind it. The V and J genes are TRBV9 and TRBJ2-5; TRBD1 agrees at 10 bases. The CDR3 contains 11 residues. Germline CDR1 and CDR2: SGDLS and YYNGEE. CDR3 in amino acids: CASSSDRGYNF. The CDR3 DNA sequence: TGTGCCAGCAGCTCGGACAGGGGGTATAACTTC.

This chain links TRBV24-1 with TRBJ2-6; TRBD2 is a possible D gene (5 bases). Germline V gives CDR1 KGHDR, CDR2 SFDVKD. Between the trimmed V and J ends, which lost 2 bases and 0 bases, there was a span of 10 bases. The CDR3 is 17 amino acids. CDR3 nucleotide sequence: TGTGCCACCAGTGATTCGTCGGGGAGCTCTGGGGCCAACGTCCTGACTTTC. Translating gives CATSDSSGSSGANVLTF.

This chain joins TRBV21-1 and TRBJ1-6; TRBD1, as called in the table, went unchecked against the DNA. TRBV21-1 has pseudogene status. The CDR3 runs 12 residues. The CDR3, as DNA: TGTGCCAGCAGCTTACAGGTTTCACCCCTCCACTTT. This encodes CASSLQVSPLHF.

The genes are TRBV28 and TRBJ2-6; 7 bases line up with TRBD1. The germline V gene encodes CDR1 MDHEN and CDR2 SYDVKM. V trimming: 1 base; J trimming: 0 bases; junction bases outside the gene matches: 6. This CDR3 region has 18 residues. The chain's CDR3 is CASSLSTGSRSGANVLTF. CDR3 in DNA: TGTGCCAGCAGTTTATCGACAGGGTCCCGCTCTGGGGCCAACGTCCTGACTTTC. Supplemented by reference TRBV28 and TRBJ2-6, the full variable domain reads DVKVTQSSRYLVKRTGEKVFLECVQDMDHENMFWYRQDPGLGLRLIYFSYDVKMKEKGDIPEGYSVSREKKERFSLILESASTNQTSMYLCASSLSTGSRSGANVLTFGAGSRLTVL.

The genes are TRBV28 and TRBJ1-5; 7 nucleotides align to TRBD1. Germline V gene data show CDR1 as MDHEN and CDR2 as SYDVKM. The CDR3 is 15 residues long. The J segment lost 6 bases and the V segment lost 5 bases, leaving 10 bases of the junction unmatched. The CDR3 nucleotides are TGTGCCAGCAGTCTTCGACAGGGCTTTTTTCAGCCCCAGCATTTT. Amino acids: CASSLRQGFFQPQHF.

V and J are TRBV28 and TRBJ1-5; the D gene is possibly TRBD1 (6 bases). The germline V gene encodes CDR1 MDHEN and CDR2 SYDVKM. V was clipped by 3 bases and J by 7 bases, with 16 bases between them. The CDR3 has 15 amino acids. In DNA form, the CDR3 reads TGTGCCAGCAGTTTGAGGGGGAAATTAGGCCAGCCCCAGCATTTT. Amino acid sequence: CASSLRGKLGQPQHF.

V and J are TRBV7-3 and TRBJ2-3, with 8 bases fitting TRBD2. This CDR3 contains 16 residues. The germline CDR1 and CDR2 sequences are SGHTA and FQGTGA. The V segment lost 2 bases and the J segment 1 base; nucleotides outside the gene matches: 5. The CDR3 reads CASSLRGLAGTDTQYF. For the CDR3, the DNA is TGTGCCAGCAGCTTACGTGGACTAGCTGGCACAGATACGCAGTATTTT.

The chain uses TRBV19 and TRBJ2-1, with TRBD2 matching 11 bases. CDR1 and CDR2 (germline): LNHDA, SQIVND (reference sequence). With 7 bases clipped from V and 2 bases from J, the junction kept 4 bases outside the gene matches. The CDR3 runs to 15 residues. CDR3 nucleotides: TGTGCCAGTATAAATAGCGGGGGGGCCTACAATGAGCAGTTCTTC. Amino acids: CASINSGGAYNEQFF.

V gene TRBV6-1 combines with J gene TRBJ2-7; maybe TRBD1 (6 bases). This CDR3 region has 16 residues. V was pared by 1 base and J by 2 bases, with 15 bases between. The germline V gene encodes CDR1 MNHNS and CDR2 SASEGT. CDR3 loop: CASSEVLQGSTYEQYF. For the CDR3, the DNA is TGTGCCAGCAGTGAAGTATTACAGGGAAGCACCTACGAGCAGTACTTC.

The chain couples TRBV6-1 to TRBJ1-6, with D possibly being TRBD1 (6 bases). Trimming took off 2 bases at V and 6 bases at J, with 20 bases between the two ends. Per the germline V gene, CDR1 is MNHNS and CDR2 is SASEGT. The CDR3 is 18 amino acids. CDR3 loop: CASSESTRTVFLNSPLHF. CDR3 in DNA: TGTGCCAGCAGTGAATCCACCCGGACAGTGTTCCTTAATTCACCCCTCCACTTT.

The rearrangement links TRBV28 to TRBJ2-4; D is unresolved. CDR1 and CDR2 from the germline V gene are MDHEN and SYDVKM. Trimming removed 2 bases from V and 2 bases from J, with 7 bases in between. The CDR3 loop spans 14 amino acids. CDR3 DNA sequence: TGTGCCAGCAGTTTAGTTATTCCCAAAAACATTCAGTACTTC. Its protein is CASSLVIPKNIQYF.

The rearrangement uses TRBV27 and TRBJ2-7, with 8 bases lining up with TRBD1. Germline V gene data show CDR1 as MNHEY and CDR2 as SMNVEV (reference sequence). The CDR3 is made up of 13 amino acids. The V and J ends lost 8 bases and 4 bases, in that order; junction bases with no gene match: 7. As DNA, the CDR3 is TGTGCCAGCGCCACAGGGGGGCGGTACGAGCAGTACTTC. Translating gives CASATGGRYEQYF.